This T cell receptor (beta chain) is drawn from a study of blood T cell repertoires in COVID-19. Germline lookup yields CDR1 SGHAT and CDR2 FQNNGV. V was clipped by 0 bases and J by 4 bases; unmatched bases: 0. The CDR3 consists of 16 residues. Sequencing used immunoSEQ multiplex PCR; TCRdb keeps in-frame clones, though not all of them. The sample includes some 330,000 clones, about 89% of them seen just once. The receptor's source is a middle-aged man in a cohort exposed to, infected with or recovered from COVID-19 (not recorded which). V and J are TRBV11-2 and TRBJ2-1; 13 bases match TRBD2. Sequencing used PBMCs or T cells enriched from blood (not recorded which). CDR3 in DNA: TGTGCCAGCAGCTTAGAGGGACTAGCGGGATACAATGAGCAGTTCTTC. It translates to CASSLEGLAGYNEQFF.